The following is a T cell receptor (beta chain) sequence with its context. Its antigen is undetermined. This record belongs to a study of graft-versus-host responses after intestinal transplantation. On the study more broadly: All recipients were given anti-thymocyte globulin induction, and tacrolimus and steroids were then administered for three to four years. Points from the study as a whole: GvH clonotypes were identified within recipient marrow, with a subset emerging first in ileum or blood. HvG clone declines early post-transplant were associated with peak circulating GvH levels.

CDR1 and CDR2 (germline): GTSNPN, SVGIG (reference sequence). This CDR3 spans 15 amino acids. V trimming: 0 bases; J trimming: 4 bases; junction bases outside the gene matches: 6. Assay: immunoSEQ multiplex PCR; the TCRdb copy retains only in-frame clones and omits some. The sample carries over 40,000 clones, roughly 83% recorded once. Sample: unstimulated CD4+ T cells sorted from spleen or lymph node cells, taken before transplant. This clonotype was obtained from a human donor who was the organ donor for an intestinal transplant. The genes are TRBV30 and TRBJ2-1; 7 bases line up with TRBD2. This CDR3 reads CAWSVLAGAYNEQFF. In DNA form, the CDR3 reads TGTGCCTGGAGTGTACTGGCGGGAGCTTACAATGAGCAGTTCTTC. The full variable domain, its missing parts supplied by reference TRBV30 and TRBJ2-1, is SQTIHQWPATLVQPVGSPLSLECTVEGTSNPNLYWYRQAAGRGLQLLFYSVGIGQISSEVPQNLSASRPQDRQFILSSKKLLLSDSGFYLCAWSVLAGAYNEQFFGPGTRLTVL.